Reported below is one T cell receptor beta chain. Sequenced by immunoSEQ multiplex PCR; TCRdb stores in-frame clones only, minus some. The data show 55,000 to 65,000 clones, with 85% to 90% seen just once and about 1.9% held by the top ten. This sample is part of a study of T cell repertoires in ileal Crohn's disease. This sample's time point: neoterminal ileum biopsy at postoperative endoscopy, about 6 months after surgery. This CDR3 comprises 13 residues. Germline V gene sequence: CDR1 SGDLS, CDR2 YYNGEE. Trimming shortened V by 4 bases and J by 0 bases, and 8 bases separated the two germline ends. The sample comprised ileal tissue. The sequence was collected from an adult with Crohn's disease. J is TRBJ2-7 and V is TRBV9; D unclear. CDR3 nucleotide sequence: TGTGCCAGCAGCCCCGGTAGCTCCTACGAGCAGTACTTC. It yields the protein CASSPGSSYEQYF.